The clone carrying this T cell receptor (beta chain) has a handful of counts. The antigen is unknown. The data were taken from a study of T cells in Graves' hyperthyroidism and ophthalmopathy. Unmatched junction bases numbered 7, after V lost 5 bases and J lost 0 bases. The germline CDR1 and CDR2 sequences are SGHRS and YFSETQ. CDR3 size: 16 residues. Study conclusions and caveats: Most thyroid-expanded clonotypes above 0.001 were also found in blood. Classification by a 13 V-J model distinguished ophthalmopathy from stable hyperthyroidism.

Stability of Graves' hyperthyroidism was defined as absent ophthalmopathy progression within 18 months. Uncontrolled infection, other autoimmune disease, pregnancy or lactation led to exclusion. Template material for amplifying TCR beta CDR3 regions consisted of RNA transcripts. The TCR CDR3 first-round RT-PCR relied on the HTBI primer set. One entry per CDR3 protein results from TCRdb running MiXCR on the multiplex PCR reads. The data hold some 600,000 distinct CDR3 sequences, with around 42% observed a single time. This TCR came from a woman between 18 and 30 years old with Graves' hyperthyroidism. The sequenced sample was peripheral blood or thyroid tissue (not recorded which). The V and J genes are TRBV5-1 and TRBJ2-2; TRBD2 agrees at 7 bases. The CDR3 DNA reads as TGCGCCAGCAGTCAGGGACTACACGCGAACACCGGGGAGCTGTTTTTT. Its translation is CASSQGLHANTGELFF.